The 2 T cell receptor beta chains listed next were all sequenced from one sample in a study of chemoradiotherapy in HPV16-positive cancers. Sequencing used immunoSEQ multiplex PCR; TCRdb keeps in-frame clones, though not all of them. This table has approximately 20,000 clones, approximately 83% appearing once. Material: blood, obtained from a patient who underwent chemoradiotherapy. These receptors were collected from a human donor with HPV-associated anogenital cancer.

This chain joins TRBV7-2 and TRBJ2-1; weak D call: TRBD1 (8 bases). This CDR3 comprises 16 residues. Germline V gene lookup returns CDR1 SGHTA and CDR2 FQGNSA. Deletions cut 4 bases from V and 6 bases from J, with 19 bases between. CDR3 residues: CASSSQGGPRSNEQFF. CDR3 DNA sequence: TGTGCCAGCAGCTCACAGGGGGGGCCAAGATCCAATGAGCAGTTCTTC. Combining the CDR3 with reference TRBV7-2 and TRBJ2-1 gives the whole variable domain GAGVSQSPSNKVTEKGKDVELRCDPISGHTALYWYRQSLGQGLEFLIYFQGNSAPDKSGLPSDRFSAERTGGSVSTLTIQRTQQEDSAVYLCASSSQGGPRSNEQFFGPGTRLTVL.

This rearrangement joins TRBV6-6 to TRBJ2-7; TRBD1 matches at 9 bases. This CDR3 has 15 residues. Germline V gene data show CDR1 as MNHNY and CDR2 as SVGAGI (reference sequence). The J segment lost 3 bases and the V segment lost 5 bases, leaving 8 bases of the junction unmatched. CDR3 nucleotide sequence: TGTGCCAGCAGTCCCTCGGGACAGGGTTTCTACGAGCAGTACTTC. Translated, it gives CASSPSGQGFYEQYF.